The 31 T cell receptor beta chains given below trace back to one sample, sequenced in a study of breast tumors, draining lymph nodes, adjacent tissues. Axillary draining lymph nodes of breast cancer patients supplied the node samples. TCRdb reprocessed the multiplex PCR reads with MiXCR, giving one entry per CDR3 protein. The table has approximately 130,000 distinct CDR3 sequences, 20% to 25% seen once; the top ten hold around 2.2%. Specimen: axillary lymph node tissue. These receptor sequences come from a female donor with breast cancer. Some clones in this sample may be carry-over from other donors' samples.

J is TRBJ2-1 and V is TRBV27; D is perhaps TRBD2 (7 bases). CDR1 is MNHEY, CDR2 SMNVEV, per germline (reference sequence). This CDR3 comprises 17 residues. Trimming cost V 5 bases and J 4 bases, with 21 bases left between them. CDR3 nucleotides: TGTGCCAGCAGTCCAAGGACTAGGGGGACGCGGTACAATGAGCAGTTCTTC. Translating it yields CASSPRTRGTRYNEQFF.

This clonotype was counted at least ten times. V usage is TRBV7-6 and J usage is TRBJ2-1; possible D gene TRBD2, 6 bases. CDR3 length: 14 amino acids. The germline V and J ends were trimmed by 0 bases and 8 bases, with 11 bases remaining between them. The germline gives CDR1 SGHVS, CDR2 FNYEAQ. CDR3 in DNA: TGTGCCAGCAGCTTAGCGGGAGGAGGCCATGAGCAGTTCTTC. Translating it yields CASSLAGGGHEQFF.

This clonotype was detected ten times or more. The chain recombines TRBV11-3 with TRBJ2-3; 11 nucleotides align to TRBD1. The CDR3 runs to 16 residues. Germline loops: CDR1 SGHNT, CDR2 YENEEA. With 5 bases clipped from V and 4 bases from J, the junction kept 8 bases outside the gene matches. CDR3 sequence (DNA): TGTGCCAGCAGCAGGACAGGGGGCAGCAGGGCAGATACGCAGTATTTT. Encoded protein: CASSRTGGSRADTQYF.

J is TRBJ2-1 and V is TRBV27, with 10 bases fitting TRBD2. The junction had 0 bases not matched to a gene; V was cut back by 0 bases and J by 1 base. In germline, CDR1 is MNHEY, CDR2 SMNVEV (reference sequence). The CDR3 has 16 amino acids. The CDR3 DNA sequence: TGTGCCAGCAGTTTATCGACTAGCGGGTCCTACAATGAGCAGTTCTTC. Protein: CASSLSTSGSYNEQFF.

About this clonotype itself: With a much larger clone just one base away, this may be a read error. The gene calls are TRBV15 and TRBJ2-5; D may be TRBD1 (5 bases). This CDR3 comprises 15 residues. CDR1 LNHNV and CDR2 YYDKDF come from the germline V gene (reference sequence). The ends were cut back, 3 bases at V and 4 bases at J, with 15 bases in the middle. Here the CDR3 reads CATSRRPRGGETQYF. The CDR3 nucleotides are TGTGCCACCAGCAGGCGCCCAAGGGGCGGAGAGACCCAGTACTTC.

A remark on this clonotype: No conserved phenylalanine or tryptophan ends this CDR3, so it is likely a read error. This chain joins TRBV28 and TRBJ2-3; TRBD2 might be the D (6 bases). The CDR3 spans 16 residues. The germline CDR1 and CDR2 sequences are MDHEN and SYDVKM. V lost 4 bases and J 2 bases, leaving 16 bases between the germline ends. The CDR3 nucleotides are TGTGCCAGCAGTTATCAACCGGGACTGATCACAGATACGCAGTATTCT. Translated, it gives CASSYQPGLITDTQYS.

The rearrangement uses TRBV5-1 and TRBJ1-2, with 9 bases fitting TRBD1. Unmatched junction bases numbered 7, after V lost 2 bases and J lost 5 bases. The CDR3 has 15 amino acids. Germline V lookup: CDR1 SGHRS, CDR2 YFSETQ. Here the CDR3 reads CASSFGTGRGYGYTF. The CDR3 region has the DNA TGCGCCAGCAGCTTTGGGACAGGGAGGGGATATGGCTACACCTTC.

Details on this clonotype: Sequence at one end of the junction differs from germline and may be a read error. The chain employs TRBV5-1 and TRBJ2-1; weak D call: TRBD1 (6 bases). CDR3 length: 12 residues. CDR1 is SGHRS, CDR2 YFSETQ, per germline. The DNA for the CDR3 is TGCGCCAGCAGCAACGTAGAGGGGGAGTTTATCTTC. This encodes CASSNVEGEFIF.

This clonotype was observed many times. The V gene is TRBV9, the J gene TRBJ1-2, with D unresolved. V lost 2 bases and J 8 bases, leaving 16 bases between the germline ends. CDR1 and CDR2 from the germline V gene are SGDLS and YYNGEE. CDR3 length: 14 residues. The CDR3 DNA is TGTGCCAGCAGCGTGGCGCGGCAGCCGGGCGGCTACACCTTC. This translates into CASSVARQPGGYTF.

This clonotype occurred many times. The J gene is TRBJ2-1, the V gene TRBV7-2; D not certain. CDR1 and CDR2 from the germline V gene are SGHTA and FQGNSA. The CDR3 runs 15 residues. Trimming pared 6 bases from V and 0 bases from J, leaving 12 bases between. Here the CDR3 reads CASRPTPSSYNEQFF. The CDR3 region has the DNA TGTGCCAGCAGGCCGACACCCAGCTCCTACAATGAGCAGTTCTTC.

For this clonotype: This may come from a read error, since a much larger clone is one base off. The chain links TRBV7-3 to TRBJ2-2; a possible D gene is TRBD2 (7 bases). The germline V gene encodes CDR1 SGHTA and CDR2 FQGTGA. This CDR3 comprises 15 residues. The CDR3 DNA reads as TGTGCCAGCAGCCCCGTGCCGGGAGGTCCAGGGGAGCCGTTTTTT. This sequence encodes CASSPVPGGPGEPFF.

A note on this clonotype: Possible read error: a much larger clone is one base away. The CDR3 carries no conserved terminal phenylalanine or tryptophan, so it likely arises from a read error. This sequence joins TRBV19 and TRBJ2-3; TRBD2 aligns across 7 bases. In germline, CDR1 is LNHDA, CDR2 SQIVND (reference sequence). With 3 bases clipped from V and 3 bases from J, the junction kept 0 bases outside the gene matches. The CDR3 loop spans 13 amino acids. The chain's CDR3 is CASSISGTDTQYS. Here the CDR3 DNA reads TGTGCCAGTAGTATTAGCGGGACAGATACGCAGTATTCT.

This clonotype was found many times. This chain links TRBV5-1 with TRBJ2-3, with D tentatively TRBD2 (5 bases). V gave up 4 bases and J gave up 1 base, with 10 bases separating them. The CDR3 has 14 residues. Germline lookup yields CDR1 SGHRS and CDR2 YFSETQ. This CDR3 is CASSPTSGTDTQYF. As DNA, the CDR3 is TGCGCCAGCAGCCCTACTAGTGGCACAGATACGCAGTATTTT.

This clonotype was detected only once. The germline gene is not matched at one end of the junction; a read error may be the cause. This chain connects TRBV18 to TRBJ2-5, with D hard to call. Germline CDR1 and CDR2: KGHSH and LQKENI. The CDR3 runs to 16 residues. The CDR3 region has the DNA TGTGCCAGCTCACCACCGTTAGTAGGAATTGGGTTTACCCGGTACTTC. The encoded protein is CASSPPLVGIGFTRYF.

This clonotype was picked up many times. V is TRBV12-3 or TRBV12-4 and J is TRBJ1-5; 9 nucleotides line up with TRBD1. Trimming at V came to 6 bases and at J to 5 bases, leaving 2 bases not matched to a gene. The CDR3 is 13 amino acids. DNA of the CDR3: TGTGCCAGCAGGGGACAGGGAGATCAGCCCCAGCATTTT. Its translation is CASRGQGDQPQHF.

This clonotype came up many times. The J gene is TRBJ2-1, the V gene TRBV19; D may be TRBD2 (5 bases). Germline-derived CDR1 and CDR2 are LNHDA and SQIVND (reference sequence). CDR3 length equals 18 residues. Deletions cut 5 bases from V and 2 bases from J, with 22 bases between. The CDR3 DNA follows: TGTGCCAGTAGTTACCAGCCTCTTAGCGTGGGCCCCTACAATGAGCAGTTCTTC. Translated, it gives CASSYQPLSVGPYNEQFF.

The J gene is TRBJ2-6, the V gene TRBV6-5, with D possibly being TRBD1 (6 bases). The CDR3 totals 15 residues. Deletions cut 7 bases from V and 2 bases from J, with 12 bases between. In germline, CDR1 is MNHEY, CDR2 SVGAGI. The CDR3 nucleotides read TGTGCCAGCAATGGACAGATTGCTGGGGCCAACGTCCTGACTTTC. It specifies CASNGQIAGANVLTF.

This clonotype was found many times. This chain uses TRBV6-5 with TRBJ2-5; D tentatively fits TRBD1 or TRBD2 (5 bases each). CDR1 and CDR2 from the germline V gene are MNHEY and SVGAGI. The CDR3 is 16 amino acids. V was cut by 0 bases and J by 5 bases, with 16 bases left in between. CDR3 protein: CASSYSGVLGVETQYF. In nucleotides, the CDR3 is TGTGCCAGCAGTTACTCGGGGGTTCTGGGCGTGGAGACCCAGTACTTC.

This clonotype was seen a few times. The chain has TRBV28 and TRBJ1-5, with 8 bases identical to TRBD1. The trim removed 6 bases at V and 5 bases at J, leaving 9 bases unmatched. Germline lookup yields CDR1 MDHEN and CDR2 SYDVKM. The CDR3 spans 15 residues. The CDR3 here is CASRDGTGRHQPQHF. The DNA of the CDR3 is TGTGCCAGCAGAGACGGGACAGGACGACATCAGCCCCAGCATTTT. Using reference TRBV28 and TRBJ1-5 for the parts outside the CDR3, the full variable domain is DVKVTQSSRYLVKRTGEKVFLECVQDMDHENMFWYRQDPGLGLRLIYFSYDVKMKEKGDIPEGYSVSREKKERFSLILESASTNQTSMYLCASRDGTGRHQPQHFGDGTRLSIL.

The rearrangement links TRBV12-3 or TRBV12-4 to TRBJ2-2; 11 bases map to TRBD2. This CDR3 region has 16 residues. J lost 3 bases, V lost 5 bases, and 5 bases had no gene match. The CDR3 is CASSVSGRADTGELFF. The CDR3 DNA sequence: TGTGCCAGCAGTGTTAGCGGGAGGGCCGACACCGGGGAGCTGTTTTTT.

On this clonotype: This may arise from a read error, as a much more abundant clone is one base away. The CDR3 DNA follows: TGTGCCAGCAGCCCTACGGGTTCCGTTGGGGGAAAACTGTTTTTT. Translated, it gives CASSPTGSVGGKLFF. V gene TRBV7-3 combines with J gene TRBJ1-4, with D tentatively TRBD1 (5 bases). The CDR3 runs 15 residues. Germline V lookup: CDR1 SGHTA, CDR2 FQGTGA. V gave up 5 bases and J gave up 10 bases, with 20 bases separating them.

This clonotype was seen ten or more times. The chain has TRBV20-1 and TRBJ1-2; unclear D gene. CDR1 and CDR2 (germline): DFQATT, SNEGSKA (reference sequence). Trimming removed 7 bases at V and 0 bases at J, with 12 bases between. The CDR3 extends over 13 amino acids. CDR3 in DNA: TGCAGTGTATATCGGGAACCTAACTATGGCTACACCTTC. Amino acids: CSVYREPNYGYTF.

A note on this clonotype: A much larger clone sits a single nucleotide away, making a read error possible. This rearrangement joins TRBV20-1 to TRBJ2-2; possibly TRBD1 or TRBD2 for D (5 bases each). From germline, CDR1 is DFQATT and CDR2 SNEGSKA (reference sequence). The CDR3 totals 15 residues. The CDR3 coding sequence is TGCAGTGCTAGAGCCGGGACCTCGAACACCGGGGAGCGGTTTTTT. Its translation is CSARAGTSNTGERFF.

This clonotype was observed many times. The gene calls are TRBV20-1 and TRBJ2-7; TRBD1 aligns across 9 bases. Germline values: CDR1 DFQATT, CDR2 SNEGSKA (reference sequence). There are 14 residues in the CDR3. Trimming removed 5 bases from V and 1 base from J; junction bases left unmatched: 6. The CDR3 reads CSASDRGNSYEQYF. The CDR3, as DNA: TGCAGTGCTTCGGACAGGGGAAATTCCTACGAGCAGTACTTC.

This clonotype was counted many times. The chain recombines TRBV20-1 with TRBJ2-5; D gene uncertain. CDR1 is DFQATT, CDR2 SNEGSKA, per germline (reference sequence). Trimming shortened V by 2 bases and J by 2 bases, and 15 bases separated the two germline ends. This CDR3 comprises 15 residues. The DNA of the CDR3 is TGCAGTGCTAGAACGCCCCTTACCCGGCAAGAGACCCAGTACTTC. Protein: CSARTPLTRQETQYF.

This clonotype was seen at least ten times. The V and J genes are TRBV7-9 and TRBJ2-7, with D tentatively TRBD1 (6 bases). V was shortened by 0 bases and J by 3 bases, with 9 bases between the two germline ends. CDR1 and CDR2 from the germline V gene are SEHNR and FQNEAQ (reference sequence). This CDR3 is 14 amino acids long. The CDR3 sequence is CASSLAGAGYEQYF. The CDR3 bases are TGTGCCAGCAGCTTAGCGGGGGCCGGCTACGAGCAGTACTTC.

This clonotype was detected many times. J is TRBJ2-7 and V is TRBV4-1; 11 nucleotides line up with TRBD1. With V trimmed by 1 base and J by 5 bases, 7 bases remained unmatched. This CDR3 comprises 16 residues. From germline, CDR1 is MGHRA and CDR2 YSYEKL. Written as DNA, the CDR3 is TGCGCCAGCAGCCAAGGGGGGACAGGGGGGCCCGACGAGCAGTACTTC. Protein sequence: CASSQGGTGGPDEQYF.

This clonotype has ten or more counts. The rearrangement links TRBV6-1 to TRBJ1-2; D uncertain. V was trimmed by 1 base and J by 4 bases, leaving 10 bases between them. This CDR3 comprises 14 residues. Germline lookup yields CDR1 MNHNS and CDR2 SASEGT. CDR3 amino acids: CASSEEVGSYGYTF. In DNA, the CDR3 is TGTGCCAGCAGTGAAGAGGTGGGTTCCTATGGCTACACCTTC.

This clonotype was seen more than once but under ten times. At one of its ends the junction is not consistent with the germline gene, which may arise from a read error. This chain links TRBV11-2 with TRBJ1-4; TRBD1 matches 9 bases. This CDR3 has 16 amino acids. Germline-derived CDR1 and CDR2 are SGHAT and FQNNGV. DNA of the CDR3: TGTGCCAGCAGCGGCGGACAGGGGTCATATAATGAAAGACTGTTTTTT. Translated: CASSGGQGSYNERLFF.

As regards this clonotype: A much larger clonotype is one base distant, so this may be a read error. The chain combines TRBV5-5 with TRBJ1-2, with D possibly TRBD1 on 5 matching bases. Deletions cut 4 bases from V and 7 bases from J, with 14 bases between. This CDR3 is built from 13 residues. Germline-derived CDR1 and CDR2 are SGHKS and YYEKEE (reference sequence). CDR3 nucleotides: TGTGCCAGCAGCCCGAGGAGGGGCGGTGGCTACACCTTC. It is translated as CASSPRRGGGYTF.

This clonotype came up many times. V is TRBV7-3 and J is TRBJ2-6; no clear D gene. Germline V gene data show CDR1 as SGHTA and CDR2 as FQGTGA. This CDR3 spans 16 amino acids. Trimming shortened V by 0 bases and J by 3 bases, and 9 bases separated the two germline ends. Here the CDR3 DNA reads TGTGCCAGCAGCTTAACAGGGTTTGGTGGGGCCAACGTCCTGACTTTC. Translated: CASSLTGFGGANVLTF.